This TCR beta chain was recovered during a study of blood T cell repertoires in COVID-19. Study information: PBMCs, B-cell-depleted T cells, or T cells provided the cDNA or gDNA that made up the material.

How the authors handled the data: Amplifying reference gene primers gave estimates of nucleated cell counts. Profiled with immunoSEQ multiplex PCR; TCRdb holds only in-frame clones, not every one. The V and J calls and clone size were taken over from that table, and D and trimming were inferred from the DNA. The table includes approximately 170,000 clones, approximately 79% detected once. The germline CDR1 and CDR2 sequences are SQVTM and ANQGSEA. CDR3 length: 13 residues. The chain couples TRBV29-1 to TRBJ2-7; 10 bases are shared with TRBD1. The receptor comes from a woman older than 75 with acute or convalescent COVID-19. Sequenced material: peripheral blood. The CDR3, as DNA: TGCAGTGGCGGGACAGGGGACCCCGGGGAGCAGTACTTC. This translates into CSGGTGDPGEQYF.